Below are 14 T cell receptor beta chains sequenced from a single sample in a study of blood T cells in healthy people across ages. Then a second PCR, running roughly 7 to 11 cycles, was carried out with a sample-barcoded 5' primer and a J-beta primer mix. TCRdb called the 5' RACE reads again in MiXCR, with one record for every CDR3 protein. The sample gives 890,000 or so distinct CDR3 sequences, around two thirds of which show up once; about a quarter is in the top ten. The sample taken for sequencing was blood. These receptors were collected from a man aged 25 to 40 in good health.

The J gene is TRBJ2-7, the V gene TRBV6-5; no clear D gene. V was cut by 0 bases and J by 2 bases, with 11 bases left in between. The CDR3 is 15 amino acids. In germline, CDR1 is MNHEY, CDR2 SVGAGI. CDR3 protein: CASSYSIAGPYEQYF. Here the CDR3 DNA reads TGTGCCAGCAGTTACTCGATAGCAGGCCCCTACGAGCAGTACTTC.

The CDR3 coding sequence is TGTGCCAGCAGCCAAGTGGAGGAATACGAGCAGTACTTC. Translation: CASSQVEEYEQYF. The chain has TRBV4-2 and TRBJ2-7; the D gene is possibly TRBD2 (5 bases). This CDR3 contains 13 residues. Between the trimmed V and J ends, which lost 1 base and 4 bases, there was a span of 8 bases. The germline CDR1 and CDR2 sequences are LGHNA and YNFKEQ.

The rearrangement links TRBV7-3 to TRBJ2-1; D uncertain. Trimming pared 1 base from V and 10 bases from J, leaving 5 bases between. Germline loops: CDR1 SGHTA, CDR2 FQGTGA. There are 11 residues in the CDR3. CDR3 nucleotides: TGTGCCAGCAGCTTAAAAGGGGAGCAGTTCTTC. This sequence encodes CASSLKGEQFF.

This clonotype was observed at least ten times. The gene calls are TRBV29-1 and TRBJ2-3; maybe TRBD1 (7 bases). The V and J ends lost 7 bases and 10 bases respectively, with 18 bases between them. CDR1 is SQVTM and CDR2 is ANQGSEA in the germline V gene. The CDR3 totals 12 residues. CDR3 bases: TGCAGCGCCCGCGATGGAGGGGGCTCGCAGTATTTT. Its translation is CSARDGGGSQYF.

The CDR3 sequence: CASSYNQEDSGQPQHF. CDR3 nucleotides: TGTGCCAGCAGTTATAATCAGGAGGACAGCGGTCAGCCCCAGCATTTT. This chain connects TRBV6-2 or TRBV6-3 to TRBJ1-5; D might be TRBD1 (6 bases). The CDR3 totals 16 residues. CDR1 is MNHEY and CDR2 is SVGEGT in the germline V gene. V was shortened by 3 bases and J by 6 bases, with 18 bases between the two germline ends.

The chain has TRBV6-6 and TRBJ2-7, with unresolved D. This CDR3 has 14 residues. V gave up 6 bases and J gave up 0 bases, with 12 bases separating them. CDR1 and CDR2 from the germline V gene are MNHNY and SVGAGI (reference sequence). This CDR3 reads CASRPSISSYEQYF. The CDR3 region has the DNA TGTGCCAGCAGACCAAGTATAAGCTCCTACGAGCAGTACTTC.

The V and J genes are TRBV20-1 and TRBJ2-1; 8 bases map to TRBD1. CDR1 is DFQATT, CDR2 SNEGSKA, per germline (reference sequence). V lost 6 bases, J lost 7 bases, and 11 bases stayed unmatched. This CDR3 spans 14 amino acids. CDR3 coding DNA: TGCAGTGCCCCCCGGACAGGGATGACAAATGAGCAGTTCTTC. As protein: CSAPRTGMTNEQFF.

The chain carries TRBV7-9 and TRBJ1-2; no clear D. The CDR3 totals 16 residues. Germline-derived CDR1 and CDR2 are SEHNR and FQNEAQ (reference sequence). The V end lost 5 bases, the J end lost 3 bases, and 19 bases lay between the germline ends. CDR3: CASSRREPTADYGYTF. CDR3 nucleotide sequence: TGTGCCAGCAGCCGTAGGGAACCGACGGCGGACTATGGCTACACCTTC.

The chain combines TRBV12-3 or TRBV12-4 with TRBJ2-1, with D hard to call. This CDR3 region has 13 residues. V was cut by 6 bases and J by 5 bases, with 11 bases left in between. The CDR3 region has the DNA TGTGCCAGCAGACCAAACTGGCACAATGAGCAGTTCTTC. As protein: CASRPNWHNEQFF.

The chain combines TRBV20-1 with TRBJ2-3; 12 nucleotides agree with TRBD2. Germline V CDR1 and CDR2: DFQATT, SNEGSKA (reference sequence). The CDR3 spans 16 residues. The V segment lost 6 bases and the J segment 2 bases; nucleotides outside the gene matches: 9. The CDR3 DNA follows: TGCAGTGCAGAAGCCGGGACTAGCGGGTACACAGATACGCAGTATTTT. Translation gives CSAEAGTSGYTDTQYF.

This clonotype was counted a single time. The rearrangement uses TRBV7-8 and TRBJ2-7; D ambiguous. This CDR3 has 15 residues. From germline, CDR1 is SGHVS and CDR2 FQNEAQ. Trimming pared 3 bases from V and 3 bases from J, leaving 15 bases between. DNA for the CDR3: TGTGCCAGCAGCTTTTTAACGGCCCCGGACTACGAGCAGTACTTC. This codes for CASSFLTAPDYEQYF.

In this sample, this clonotype turned up once. The V and J genes are TRBV5-4 and TRBJ2-1; 9 bases are shared with TRBD1. The germline V gene has CDR1 SGHNT and CDR2 YYREEE (reference sequence). V shed 3 bases and J 4 bases; nucleotides not matched to a gene: 8. The CDR3 is 16 residues long. The CDR3, as DNA: TGTGCCAGCAGCTCGAGGACAGGGGAATTGTACAATGAGCAGTTCTTC. This sequence encodes CASSSRTGELYNEQFF.

This clonotype was counted between two and nine times. The chain links TRBV20-1 to TRBJ2-7; TRBD2 matches 7 bases. The CDR3 has 15 residues. CDR1 is DFQATT and CDR2 is SNEGSKA in the germline V gene (reference sequence). V shed 0 bases and J 4 bases; nucleotides not matched to a gene: 9. CDR3 nucleotide sequence: TGCAGTGCTAGAGACCCCGCGGGGGTTGAGTACGAGCAGTACTTC. This codes for CSARDPAGVEYEQYF.

This clonotype was picked up a small number of times. The V and J genes are TRBV29-1 and TRBJ2-5; TRBD2 is a possible D gene (5 bases). Trimming cost V 6 bases and J 5 bases, with 13 bases left between them. Germline V lookup: CDR1 SQVTM, CDR2 ANQGSEA. This CDR3 region has 12 residues. CDR3 amino acids: CSVRGLGETQYF. The DNA of the CDR3 is TGCAGCGTGCGCGGGCTCGGCGAGACCCAGTACTTC.